This T cell receptor beta chain emerged from a study of Ad26.COV2.S vaccination and SARS-CoV-2 variants. Whole-study context: Dosing was one shot or two shots 56 days apart. Study outcomes and limitations: There was reportedly substantial breadth in spike-specific CD8+ and CD4+ T cell responses after vaccination.

Regarding treatment: some 20 received Ad26.COV2.S at low or high dose, single or two shots; about 5 received placebo; per-sample allocation not given. At day 63 after the first vaccine or placebo injection, samples were drawn. Comment on this clone: Antigen: not known.

Germline-derived CDR1 and CDR2 are SGHAT and FQDESV (reference sequence). The CDR3 loop spans 15 amino acids. Trimming pared 0 bases from V and 7 bases from J, leaving 14 bases between. Assay used: immunoSEQ multiplex PCR; TCRdb lists only in-frame clones, some missing. Of roughly 680,000 clones in the sample, around 92% are singletons; the top ten hold about 1.5%. The sample here was peripheral blood, taken in a trial of Ad26.COV2.S vaccine versus placebo. The receptor's source is a person aged 18-65 years who received the Ad26.COV2.S COVID-19 vaccine or a placebo. This chain joins TRBV11-1 and TRBJ2-3; maybe TRBD1 (6 bases). CDR3 loop: CASSLARGNTNTQYF. The CDR3 nucleotides read TGTGCCAGCAGCTTAGCCAGGGGAAATACCAATACGCAGTATTTT.